The rows below give T cell receptor beta chains drawn from one sample of a study of cytomegalovirus exposure and HLA in healthy donors. Measured with immunoSEQ multiplex PCR; TCRdb has only the in-frame clones, and not every one. This table has more than 300,000 clones, about nine tenths appearing once. The specimen was PBMCs. All receptors come from a woman aged 18-30 years in good health and CMV-seronegative. CDR3s include the opening cysteine and the closing phenylalanine or tryptophan. A D gene is named only where the DNA matches it firmly. Rows may omit the clone size; those that give it use once, few, many or a size class.

j_call: TRBJ2-3; v_call: TRBV29-1; clone_size: -; d_call: -; cdr3_aa: CSSQGYADTQYF; cdr3_nt: TGCAGCTCCCAGGGGTACGCAGATACGCAGTATTTT
j_call: TRBJ2-7; v_call: TRBV27; clone_size: -; d_call: -; cdr3_aa: CASSWRIDSYEQYF; cdr3_nt: TGTGCCAGCAGTTGGCGGATTGACTCCTACGAGCAGTACTTC
j_call: TRBJ2-5; v_call: TRBV2; clone_size: -; d_call: TRBD2; cdr3_aa: CASSDWTSGNQETQYF; cdr3_nt: TGTGCCAGCAGTGATTGGACTAGCGGAAACCAAGAGACCCAGTACTTC
j_call: TRBJ1-1; v_call: TRBV2; clone_size: -; d_call: -; cdr3_aa: CASIRAAEAFF; cdr3_nt: TGTGCCAGCATCAGGGCGGCTGAAGCTTTCTTT
j_call: TRBJ1-1; v_call: TRBV18; clone_size: -; d_call: TRBD1; cdr3_aa: CASSPGTGSEAFF; cdr3_nt: TGTGCCAGCTCGCCAGGGACAGGGAGTGAAGCTTTCTTT
j_call: TRBJ2-7; v_call: TRBV28; clone_size: -; d_call: TRBD2; cdr3_aa: CASSSPAGTHYEQYF; cdr3_nt: TGTGCCAGCAGTTCCCCAGCGGGGACCCACTACGAGCAGTACTTC
j_call: TRBJ1-1; v_call: TRBV29-1; clone_size: -; d_call: TRBD1; cdr3_aa: CSVVTGSGEAFF; cdr3_nt: TGCAGCGTTGTGACAGGGTCTGGGGAAGCTTTCTTT
j_call: TRBJ1-1; v_call: TRBV18; clone_size: few; d_call: -; cdr3_aa: CASSPTGPGTQDGFF; cdr3_nt: TGTGCCAGCTCACCAACGGGACCCGGGACACAAGATGGTTTCTTT
j_call: TRBJ2-7; v_call: TRBV5-1; clone_size: -; d_call: TRBD1; cdr3_aa: CASSLGQGRTGEQYF; cdr3_nt: TGCGCCAGCAGCTTGGGACAGGGGAGGACGGGCGAGCAGTACTTC
j_call: TRBJ1-2; v_call: TRBV27; clone_size: -; d_call: -; cdr3_aa: CASSPQGGFGYTF; cdr3_nt: TGTGCCAGCAGTCCGCAAGGGGGTTTCGGCTACACCTTC
j_call: TRBJ2-5; v_call: TRBV7-2; clone_size: -; d_call: TRBD2; cdr3_aa: CASSLGSVAGGQETQYF; cdr3_nt: TGTGCCAGCAGCTTAGGATCGGTAGCGGGAGGCCAAGAGACCCAGTACTTC
j_call: TRBJ1-2; v_call: TRBV13; clone_size: few; d_call: -; cdr3_aa: CASSSGGLSTTGYTF; cdr3_nt: TGTGCCAGCAGCTCCGGGGGACTCTCCACCACTGGCTACACCTTC
j_call: TRBJ1-2; v_call: TRBV7-8; clone_size: -; d_call: -; cdr3_aa: CASSQGRGDYGYTF; cdr3_nt: TGTGCCAGCAGCCAAGGGAGGGGAGACTATGGCTACACCTTC
j_call: TRBJ2-7; v_call: TRBV29-1; clone_size: -; d_call: -; cdr3_aa: CSVAVGADEQYF; cdr3_nt: TGCAGCGTCGCGGTAGGGGCAGACGAGCAGTACTTC
j_call: TRBJ1-1; v_call: TRBV18; clone_size: once; d_call: -; cdr3_aa: CASSPTGVNTEAFF; cdr3_nt: TGTGCCAGCTCACCGACCGGGGTGAACACTGAAGCTTTCTTT
j_call: TRBJ2-1; v_call: TRBV5-1; clone_size: -; d_call: -; cdr3_aa: CASSLALRGYNEQFF; cdr3_nt: TGCGCCAGCAGCTTGGCGTTGCGGGGCTACAATGAGCAGTTCTTC
j_call: TRBJ2-1; v_call: TRBV9; clone_size: -; d_call: -; cdr3_aa: CASSVAVASSSYNEQFF; cdr3_nt: TGTGCCAGCAGCGTAGCGGTAGCGTCAAGCTCCTACAATGAGCAGTTCTTC
j_call: TRBJ2-2; v_call: TRBV10-3; clone_size: -; d_call: -; cdr3_aa: CAISEFGDSTGELFF; cdr3_nt: TGTGCCATCAGTGAGTTCGGGGATTCCACCGGGGAGCTGTTTTTT
j_call: TRBJ2-7; v_call: TRBV5-6; clone_size: -; d_call: TRBD1; cdr3_aa: CASSWGGTGYEQYF; cdr3_nt: TGTGCCAGCAGCTGGGGTGGGACAGGGTACGAGCAGTACTTC
j_call: TRBJ2-7; v_call: TRBV6-5; clone_size: -; d_call: -; cdr3_aa: CASSYRQQDSEQYF; cdr3_nt: TGTGCCAGCAGTTACCGACAGCAGGATAGCGAGCAGTACTTC
j_call: TRBJ1-1; v_call: TRBV6-5; clone_size: -; d_call: TRBD1; cdr3_aa: CASSYWDRGRNTEAFF; cdr3_nt: TGTGCCAGCAGTTACTGGGACAGGGGTCGGAACACTGAAGCTTTCTTT
j_call: TRBJ2-1; v_call: TRBV10-3; clone_size: -; d_call: TRBD2; cdr3_aa: CATSKVAGGGAYNEQFF; cdr3_nt: TGTGCCACTTCTAAAGTAGCGGGAGGGGGAGCCTACAATGAGCAGTTCTTC
j_call: TRBJ2-7; v_call: TRBV18; clone_size: -; d_call: TRBD2; cdr3_aa: CASSIAGTPGEQYF; cdr3_nt: TGTGCCAGCTCCATAGCGGGAACGCCTGGCGAGCAGTACTTC
j_call: TRBJ2-1; v_call: TRBV6-1; clone_size: -; d_call: -; cdr3_aa: CASSERSGNNEQFF; cdr3_nt: TGTGCCAGCAGTGAAAGGTCGGGAAACAATGAGCAGTTCTTC
j_call: TRBJ2-5; v_call: TRBV25-1; clone_size: -; d_call: TRBD1; cdr3_aa: CASIGQGAETQYF; cdr3_nt: TGTGCCAGCATCGGACAGGGGGCAGAGACCCAGTACTTC
j_call: TRBJ1-5; v_call: TRBV28; clone_size: -; d_call: TRBD1; cdr3_aa: CASSSGQGDQPQHF; cdr3_nt: TGTGCCAGCAGTTCCGGACAGGGAGATCAGCCCCAGCATTTT
j_call: TRBJ2-2; v_call: TRBV28; clone_size: -; d_call: -; cdr3_aa: CASSFHEARSPGELFF; cdr3_nt: TGTGCCAGCAGTTTCCACGAGGCCCGGTCCCCCGGGGAGCTGTTTTTT
j_call: TRBJ1-5; v_call: TRBV19; clone_size: -; d_call: -; cdr3_aa: CASSIEETQPQHF; cdr3_nt: TGTGCCAGTAGTATAGAGGAGACGCAGCCCCAGCATTTT
j_call: TRBJ2-5; v_call: TRBV5-1; clone_size: -; d_call: -; cdr3_aa: CASSDGNQETQYF; cdr3_nt: TGCGCCAGCAGCGACGGGAATCAAGAGACCCAGTACTTC
j_call: TRBJ1-5; v_call: TRBV7-8; clone_size: -; d_call: -; cdr3_aa: CASRSTPGDSGNQPQHF; cdr3_nt: TGTGCCAGCAGATCCACCCCAGGGGATTCGGGCAATCAGCCCCAGCATTTT
j_call: TRBJ1-3; v_call: TRBV2; clone_size: -; d_call: -; cdr3_aa: CASSEQQGRAGNTIYF; cdr3_nt: TGTGCCAGCAGTGAGCAACAGGGAAGGGCGGGAAACACCATATATTTT
j_call: TRBJ1-5; v_call: TRBV18; clone_size: -; d_call: TRBD1; cdr3_aa: CASSPGQGSNQPQHF; cdr3_nt: TGTGCCAGCTCACCAGGACAGGGTAGCAATCAGCCCCAGCATTTT
j_call: TRBJ2-4; v_call: TRBV9; clone_size: -; d_call: -; cdr3_aa: CASSVAAAGEAKNIQYF; cdr3_nt: TGTGCCAGCAGCGTAGCTGCGGCAGGGGAGGCCAAAAACATTCAGTACTTC
j_call: TRBJ1-1; v_call: TRBV2; clone_size: -; d_call: -; cdr3_aa: CASSEAVTVRTEAFF; cdr3_nt: TGTGCCAGCAGTGAAGCGGTGACAGTAAGGACGGAAGCTTTCTTT
j_call: TRBJ2-5; v_call: TRBV6-5; clone_size: once; d_call: -; cdr3_aa: CASSYRGGETQYF; cdr3_nt: TGTGCCAGCAGTTACAGGGGAGGAGAGACCCAGTACTTC
j_call: TRBJ2-7; v_call: TRBV14; clone_size: -; d_call: TRBD2; cdr3_aa: CASSQGLPSSYEQYF; cdr3_nt: TGTGCCAGCAGCCAGGGACTACCTTCCTCCTACGAGCAGTACTTC
j_call: TRBJ1-2; v_call: TRBV9; clone_size: -; d_call: -; cdr3_aa: CASSADSNYGYTF; cdr3_nt: TGTGCCAGCAGCGCCGACAGCAACTATGGCTACACCTTC
j_call: TRBJ2-1; v_call: TRBV7-3; clone_size: -; d_call: -; cdr3_aa: CASSQGTTGPYNEQFF; cdr3_nt: TGTGCCAGCAGCCAAGGGACAACCGGCCCATACAATGAGCAGTTCTTC
j_call: TRBJ2-3; v_call: TRBV19; clone_size: -; d_call: TRBD1; cdr3_aa: CASRDRGPTDTQYF; cdr3_nt: TGTGCCAGCCGGGACAGGGGGCCCACAGATACGCAGTATTTT
j_call: TRBJ1-2; v_call: TRBV5-1; clone_size: few; d_call: TRBD1; cdr3_aa: CASSYSTGTGGDGYTF; cdr3_nt: TGCGCCAGCAGCTATTCGACCGGGACAGGGGGCGATGGCTACACCTTC
j_call: TRBJ2-7; v_call: TRBV18; clone_size: -; d_call: TRBD2; cdr3_aa: CASSPLWASGEGEQYF; cdr3_nt: TGTGCCAGCTCACCTCTCTGGGCTAGCGGTGAGGGGGAGCAGTACTTC
j_call: TRBJ2-3; v_call: TRBV30; clone_size: -; d_call: TRBD2; cdr3_aa: CAWSEGTSGSTDTQYF; cdr3_nt: TGTGCCTGGAGTGAGGGGACTAGCGGGAGCACAGATACGCAGTATTTT
j_call: TRBJ2-3; v_call: TRBV4-3; clone_size: few; d_call: -; cdr3_aa: CASSQDGSTQYF; cdr3_nt: TGCGCCAGCAGCCAAGACGGGAGTACGCAGTATTTT
j_call: TRBJ2-5; v_call: TRBV10-3; clone_size: -; d_call: -; cdr3_aa: CATGIEETQYF; cdr3_nt: TGTGCCACCGGGATAGAAGAGACCCAGTACTTC
j_call: TRBJ2-2; v_call: TRBV4-3; clone_size: -; d_call: -; cdr3_aa: CASSQESPRASNTGELFF; cdr3_nt: TGCGCCAGCAGCCAAGAATCACCGAGAGCCTCGAACACCGGGGAGCTGTTTTTT
j_call: TRBJ2-2; v_call: TRBV21-1; clone_size: -; d_call: -; cdr3_aa: CASSPVEGAGTGELFF; cdr3_nt: TGTGCCAGCAGCCCCGTGGAAGGGGCTGGCACCGGGGAGCTGTTTTTT
j_call: TRBJ1-2; v_call: TRBV28; clone_size: -; d_call: -; cdr3_aa: CASRPPTGYGYTF; cdr3_nt: TGTGCCAGCAGGCCTCCCACTGGTTATGGCTACACCTTC
j_call: TRBJ1-1; v_call: TRBV27; clone_size: -; d_call: TRBD1; cdr3_aa: CASSPRQGRDTEAFF; cdr3_nt: TGTGCCAGCAGTCCCCGACAGGGACGCGACACTGAAGCTTTCTTT
j_call: TRBJ1-2; v_call: TRBV7-2; clone_size: -; d_call: -; cdr3_aa: CASGPRLNYGYTF; cdr3_nt: TGTGCCAGCGGCCCGCGGCTCAACTATGGCTACACCTTC
j_call: TRBJ1-1; v_call: TRBV11-2; clone_size: -; d_call: TRBD1; cdr3_aa: CASSSGQGLNTEAFF; cdr3_nt: TGTGCCAGCAGCTCGGGACAGGGCCTGAACACTGAAGCTTTCTTT